What follows are 3 T cell receptor beta chains derived from one specimen sequenced in a study of OX40 agonist ivuxolimab in advanced cancers. The data were produced by immunoSEQ multiplex PCR, yet TCRdb's version contains in-frame clones alone and is incomplete. The sample consists of 30,000 or so clones, approximately 86% of them appearing once. The sequenced sample was CD4+ or CD8+ T cells sorted from blood, obtained in a trial of the OX40 agonist ivuxolimab. All receptors derive from an adult with an advanced solid tumor such as melanoma, head and neck, liver or kidney cancer.

The chain employs TRBV9 and TRBJ2-3; D remains ambiguous. V was clipped by 0 bases and J by 10 bases, with 24 bases between them. Germline assignment: CDR1 SGDLS and CDR2 YYNGEE. The CDR3 is 17 residues long. CDR3 region: CASSVASEVGPASSQYF. The DNA for the CDR3 is TGTGCCAGCAGCGTAGCCTCCGAGGTGGGTCCAGCTTCGTCGCAGTATTTT.

This rearrangement joins TRBV6-1 to TRBJ2-7; D unresolved. Germline values: CDR1 MNHNS, CDR2 SASEGT. This CDR3 is built from 11 residues. The V gene lost 0 bases and the J gene lost 3 bases, with 0 bases spanning the gap. The CDR3 bases are TGTGCCAGCAGTGAAGCCTACGAGCAGTACTTC. Amino acids: CASSEAYEQYF.

This chain connects TRBV27 to TRBJ1-2; 10 bases agree with TRBD1. CDR1 and CDR2 (germline): MNHEY, SMNVEV (reference sequence). This CDR3 has 16 amino acids. The ends lost 0 bases at V and 4 bases at J; junction bases unmatched: 5. This CDR3 reads CASSLSGTGEVYGYTF. The CDR3 DNA sequence: TGTGCCAGCAGTTTATCCGGGACAGGGGAGGTCTATGGCTACACCTTC.